The 10 T cell receptor beta chains in this list originate from one sample, sequenced in a study of blood T cell repertoires in COVID-19. Libraries were prepared by immunoSEQ multiplex PCR; TCRdb keeps only in-frame clonotypes and omits some of them. The profile shows about 160,000 clones, 75% to 85% of them singletons. The sequenced sample consisted of PBMCs or T cells enriched from blood (not recorded which). The receptors shown here come from a man between 40 and 49 years old who had recovered from COVID-19.

The CDR3 loop reads CASRSPGESNYGYTF. The CDR3 region has the DNA TGTGCCAGCAGATCCCCCGGGGAGTCTAACTATGGCTACACCTTC. The chain has TRBV6-5 and TRBJ1-2; D is unresolved. Germline CDR1 and CDR2: MNHEY and SVGAGI. The germline V and J ends were trimmed by 6 bases and 0 bases, with 14 bases remaining between them. The CDR3 is 15 residues long.

The J gene is TRBJ2-1, the V gene TRBV5-1; D uncertain. Trimming stripped 0 bases from V and 7 bases from J, with 8 bases between. The CDR3 length is 13 residues. In germline, CDR1 is SGHRS, CDR2 YFSETQ. CDR3 sequence: CASSLAEANEQFF. In DNA, the CDR3 is TGCGCCAGCAGCTTGGCAGAGGCAAATGAGCAGTTCTTC.

V usage is TRBV6-1 and J usage is TRBJ2-3; unclear D gene. This CDR3 is 12 amino acids long. Trimming took off 2 bases at V and 4 bases at J, with 4 bases between the two ends. CDR1 and CDR2 (germline): MNHNS, SASEGT. CDR3 sequence (DNA): TGTGCCAGCAGTGAACCCTCAGATACGCAGTATTTT. Translating gives CASSEPSDTQYF.

This clone was detected once. The V and J genes are TRBV5-1 and TRBJ2-1; TRBD2 matches at 12 bases. Germline V lookup: CDR1 SGHRS, CDR2 YFSETQ. V shed 0 bases, J shed 2 bases, and the junction held 6 bases outside the gene matches. This CDR3 is 18 amino acids long. This CDR3 is CASSLGSLAGGTYNEQFF. The CDR3 DNA sequence: TGCGCCAGCAGCTTGGGAAGCCTAGCGGGGGGGACCTACAATGAGCAGTTCTTC.

This clone turned up a few times. This sequence joins TRBV6-1 and TRBJ1-1, with 8 bases matching TRBD1. The CDR3 spans 15 residues. The V and J ends lost 0 bases and 1 base, in that order; junction bases with no gene match: 1. From germline, CDR1 is MNHNS and CDR2 SASEGT. The CDR3 sequence: CASSEAQGGNTEAFF. The CDR3 DNA reads TGTGCCAGCAGTGAAGCACAGGGGGGGAACACTGAAGCTTTCTTT.

The chain is built from TRBV7-8 and TRBJ2-2, with 7 bases fitting TRBD1. V shed 6 bases, J shed 3 bases, and the junction held 7 bases outside the gene matches. The CDR3 length is 15 residues. The germline CDR1 and CDR2 sequences are SGHVS and FQNEAQ. The CDR3 loop is CASRRRQGDTGELFF. Here the CDR3 DNA reads TGTGCCAGCAGGAGAAGACAGGGAGACACCGGGGAGCTGTTTTTT.

This chain connects TRBV19 to TRBJ1-1; D is possibly TRBD1 (5 bases). V dropped 7 bases and J dropped 7 bases, with 22 bases sitting between them. This CDR3 spans 15 amino acids. Germline V lookup: CDR1 LNHDA, CDR2 SQIVND (reference sequence). The CDR3 DNA reads TGTGCCAGTATCCCTGTTAAGGGGCCCCAGGATGAAGCTTTCTTT. As protein: CASIPVKGPQDEAFF.

The chain has TRBV12-3 or TRBV12-4 and TRBJ1-2; D might be TRBD1 (6 bases). The V and J ends lost 6 bases and 9 bases respectively, with 11 bases between them. CDR3 length equals 11 residues. CDR3 coding DNA: TGTGCCAGCAGGCACAGGGTTAGCTACACCTTC. It specifies CASRHRVSYTF.

The chain's CDR3 is CASKGDSIYGYTF. CDR3 in DNA: TGTGCCAGCAAGGGCGACAGCATCTATGGCTACACCTTC. The chain uses TRBV2 and TRBJ1-2; D is possibly TRBD1 (5 bases). CDR3 length equals 13 residues. Germline-derived CDR1 and CDR2 are SNHLY and FYNNEI. V was pared by 7 bases and J by 4 bases, with 13 bases between.

V and J are TRBV5-1 and TRBJ2-5; the match to TRBD2 covers 8 bases. With V trimmed by 6 bases and J by 2 bases, 12 bases remained unmatched. CDR3 length: 16 amino acids. The germline V gene encodes CDR1 SGHRS and CDR2 YFSETQ. The CDR3 loop reads CASMPLAGGGQETQYF. In DNA form, the CDR3 reads TGCGCCAGCATGCCACTGGCGGGCGGGGGGCAAGAGACCCAGTACTTC. The entire variable domain, with the rest obtained from reference TRBV5-1 and TRBJ2-5, is as follows: KAGVTQTPRYLIKTRGQQVTLSCSPISGHRSVSWYQQTPGQGLQFLFEYFSETQRNKGNFPGRFSGRQFSNSRSEMNVSTLELGDSALYLCASMPLAGGGQETQYFGPGTRLLVL.